A selection of T cell receptor beta chains follows, all from one sample in a study of blood T cell repertoires in COVID-19. The method was immunoSEQ multiplex PCR; TCRdb's version includes in-frame clones alone and lacks a portion of them. The data contain 100,000 to 150,000 clones, about four fifths of them singletons. The sample was peripheral blood. These TCRs come from a man younger than 45 with COVID-19, enrolled during active disease. Each CDR3 is given with its conserved first and last residue. Size values are once, few and many counts, or a class for expanded clones, and some rows have none.

abundance: -; v_gene: TRBV28; j_gene: TRBJ1-3; CDR3aa: CASSFRGLSGNTIYF
abundance: -; v_gene: TRBV28; j_gene: TRBJ1-5; CDR3aa: CASRGRGCNQPQHF
abundance: few; v_gene: TRBV3-1/TRBV3-2; j_gene: TRBJ2-7; CDR3aa: CASSQPTGGIDEQYF
abundance: -; v_gene: TRBV27; j_gene: TRBJ1-1; CDR3aa: CASSSPGTGGGRAEAFF
abundance: -; v_gene: TRBV7-9; j_gene: TRBJ2-3; CDR3aa: CASSSDLAGASRAQYF
abundance: -; v_gene: TRBV9; j_gene: TRBJ2-3; CDR3aa: CASSPGDTDTQYF
abundance: -; v_gene: TRBV6-7; j_gene: TRBJ1-5; CDR3aa: CASSYPRGASNQPQHF
abundance: -; v_gene: TRBV4-1; j_gene: TRBJ1-1; CDR3aa: CASTLDGMNTEAFF
abundance: -; v_gene: TRBV3-1/TRBV3-2; j_gene: TRBJ1-2; CDR3aa: CASSQGHPNYGYTF
abundance: -; v_gene: TRBV6-5; j_gene: TRBJ1-3; CDR3aa: CASSYSAFPGNTIYF
abundance: -; v_gene: TRBV4-3; j_gene: TRBJ2-2; CDR3aa: CASSQEGIGGKNTGELFF
abundance: -; v_gene: TRBV9; j_gene: TRBJ1-5; CDR3aa: CASSDGQTNQPQHF
abundance: -; v_gene: TRBV15; j_gene: TRBJ2-7; CDR3aa: CATSREGGTGGYEQYF
abundance: few; v_gene: TRBV28; j_gene: TRBJ1-5; CDR3aa: CASTGAGTGQTSNQPQHF
abundance: -; v_gene: TRBV6-2/TRBV6-3; j_gene: TRBJ1-1; CDR3aa: CASSYLNGWQGFGTEAFF
abundance: -; v_gene: TRBV3-1/TRBV3-2; j_gene: TRBJ1-2; CDR3aa: CASSQVDSWVNYGYTF
abundance: -; v_gene: TRBV4-1; j_gene: TRBJ1-6; CDR3aa: CASSQGGLYNSPLHF
abundance: once; v_gene: TRBV30; j_gene: TRBJ1-4; CDR3aa: CAWSVPLDSRGEKLFF
abundance: -; v_gene: TRBV3-1/TRBV3-2; j_gene: TRBJ1-2; CDR3aa: CASSRTGGNDYGYTF
abundance: -; v_gene: TRBV4-1; j_gene: TRBJ2-7; CDR3aa: CASSQARGYEQYF
abundance: few; v_gene: TRBV15; j_gene: TRBJ2-7; CDR3aa: CATRGSGRAYYEQYF
abundance: once; v_gene: TRBV7-2; j_gene: TRBJ2-7; CDR3aa: CASSLTSGGSYEQYF
abundance: -; v_gene: TRBV2; j_gene: TRBJ1-1; CDR3aa: CASTTHYTEAFF
abundance: -; v_gene: TRBV30; j_gene: TRBJ1-1; CDR3aa: CAWSPPGVPEAFF
abundance: -; v_gene: TRBV4-1; j_gene: TRBJ1-2; CDR3aa: CASSQDHGRGRYGYTF
abundance: -; v_gene: TRBV3-1/TRBV3-2; j_gene: TRBJ1-1; CDR3aa: CASSQVAGRRDTEAFF
abundance: -; v_gene: TRBV5-1; j_gene: TRBJ2-7; CDR3aa: CASSGRGSYEQYF
abundance: -; v_gene: TRBV9; j_gene: TRBJ2-7; CDR3aa: CASSVGLANEQYF
abundance: -; v_gene: TRBV5-8; j_gene: TRBJ2-7; CDR3aa: CASSLGAGSSYEQYF
abundance: -; v_gene: TRBV3-1/TRBV3-2; j_gene: TRBJ2-7; CDR3aa: CASSPSLAGLYEQYF
abundance: -; v_gene: TRBV21-1; j_gene: TRBJ2-6; CDR3aa: CASSKPRGRGSSSGANVLTF
abundance: -; v_gene: TRBV5-1; j_gene: TRBJ2-2; CDR3aa: CASSLGTSTTGELFF
abundance: -; v_gene: TRBV18; j_gene: TRBJ2-2; CDR3aa: CASSPRTGETGELFF
abundance: -; v_gene: TRBV4-1; j_gene: TRBJ2-3; CDR3aa: CASSQVVGRGDTQYF
abundance: -; v_gene: TRBV19; j_gene: TRBJ1-5; CDR3aa: CATPGQGCPQPQHF
abundance: -; v_gene: TRBV7-9; j_gene: TRBJ2-3; CDR3aa: CASSPKSADTQYF
abundance: -; v_gene: TRBV6-2/TRBV6-3; j_gene: TRBJ2-6; CDR3aa: CASSYWGQSAGANVLTF
abundance: -; v_gene: TRBV2; j_gene: TRBJ1-2; CDR3aa: CASGGTADYGYTF
abundance: few; v_gene: TRBV27; j_gene: TRBJ2-7; CDR3aa: CASSSLAGGVYEQYF
abundance: -; v_gene: TRBV28; j_gene: TRBJ1-1; CDR3aa: CASRPQGAALDTEAFF
abundance: -; v_gene: TRBV27; j_gene: TRBJ2-1; CDR3aa: CASGPRATNEQFF
abundance: -; v_gene: TRBV29-1; j_gene: TRBJ1-1; CDR3aa: CSVEDLLKGRGIIGTEAFF
abundance: -; v_gene: TRBV30; j_gene: TRBJ1-5; CDR3aa: CAWSPGLGNQPQHF
abundance: -; v_gene: TRBV21-1; j_gene: TRBJ1-2; CDR3aa: CASSPGQGNPGYTF
abundance: few; v_gene: TRBV7-2; j_gene: TRBJ2-1; CDR3aa: CASSRGSVNPLNEQFF
abundance: -; v_gene: TRBV5-1; j_gene: TRBJ1-1; CDR3aa: CASRPLLQGNTEAFF